The 28 T cell receptor beta chains given below trace back to one sample, sequenced in a study of blood T cell repertoires in COVID-19. Measured with immunoSEQ multiplex PCR; TCRdb has only the in-frame clones, and not every one. The sample includes 95,000 to 150,000 clones, 78% of them seen just once. Sequences were obtained from peripheral blood. These receptors were taken from an older man with acute or convalescent COVID-19.

The rearrangement uses TRBV20-1 and TRBJ2-5; D is unresolved. Germline CDR1 reads DFQATT; CDR2 reads SNEGSKA (reference sequence). V lost 3 bases, J lost 3 bases, and 8 bases lay in between. The CDR3 loop spans 12 amino acids. DNA of the CDR3: TGCAGTGCTAGTCTCAGGAAAGAGACCCAGTACTTC. This codes for CSASLRKETQYF.

This clone was picked up one time. The chain employs TRBV3-1 (or the pseudogene TRBV3-2) and TRBJ2-1; 7 positions match TRBD2. The germline gives CDR1 LGHDT, CDR2 YNNKEL (reference sequence). This CDR3 comprises 17 residues. Losses at the gene ends were 0 bases for V and 5 bases for J; bases not matched to a gene: 10. CDR3 sequence: CASSQDPTAGVHNEQFF. CDR3 in DNA: TGTGCCAGCAGCCAAGATCCTACGGCGGGGGTGCACAATGAGCAGTTCTTC.

V usage is TRBV9 and J usage is TRBJ1-2; 9 bases match TRBD1. CDR3 size: 14 residues. V was pared by 5 bases and J by 2 bases, with 4 bases of the junction left unmatched. Germline CDR1 and CDR2: SGDLS and YYNGEE. CDR3 in DNA: TGTGCCAGCAGAGAAGACAGGGGGAACTATGGCTACACCTTC. Its translation: CASREDRGNYGYTF.

The gene calls are TRBV11-3 and TRBJ2-1; 9 bases agree with TRBD2. Germline V gives CDR1 SGHNT, CDR2 YENEEA. This CDR3 region has 15 residues. J lost 8 bases, V lost 5 bases, and 10 bases had no gene match. The CDR3 region has the DNA TGTGCCAGCAGCCAAGGGCGGGGGGGCCTCGATGAGCAGTTCTTC. As protein: CASSQGRGGLDEQFF.

This chain joins TRBV28 and TRBJ1-2; 8 nucleotides line up with TRBD1. V dropped 4 bases and J dropped 8; count of bases not matched to a gene: 12. The CDR3 is made up of 15 amino acids. CDR1 is MDHEN and CDR2 is SYDVKM in the germline V gene. Written as DNA, the CDR3 is TGTGCCAGCAGTTCCCCCCTAGGACAGGGTGAGGGCTACACCTTC. It specifies CASSSPLGQGEGYTF.

This clone was seen only once. Written as DNA, the CDR3 is TGTGCCAGCAGACTCTTAGAAAAACTGTTTTTT. It yields the protein CASRLLEKLFF. This chain uses TRBV6-5 with TRBJ1-4; D is unresolved. The germline V and J ends were trimmed by 6 bases and 8 bases, with 7 bases remaining between them. The CDR3 is 11 residues long. Per germline, CDR1 MNHEY and CDR2 SVGAGI.

The chain couples TRBV5-1 to TRBJ1-1, with D maybe TRBD1 (6 bases). The V and J ends lost 4 bases and 4 bases respectively, with 17 bases between them. Germline V lookup: CDR1 SGHRS, CDR2 YFSETQ. The CDR3 has 15 residues. The CDR3 sequence: CASSRSSTGSTEAFF. Written as DNA, the CDR3 is TGCGCCAGCAGCCGGAGTTCAACAGGGAGCACTGAAGCTTTCTTT.

The CDR3 here is CASSLDSGGAPDNEQFF. The CDR3 bases are TGCGCCAGCAGCTTGGATAGCGGGGGGGCGCCGGACAATGAGCAGTTCTTC. This sequence joins TRBV5-1 and TRBJ2-1; the match to TRBD2 covers 11 bases. V lost 0 bases to trimming and J lost 5 bases; unmatched junction nucleotides: 7. In germline, CDR1 is SGHRS, CDR2 YFSETQ. The CDR3 covers 17 residues.

This chain joins TRBV11-2 and TRBJ2-5; tentatively, D is TRBD1 (9 bases). Germline CDR1 is SGHAT and CDR2 is FQNNGV. The germline V and J ends were trimmed by 1 base and 5 bases, with 17 bases remaining between them. This CDR3 spans 16 amino acids. CDR3: CASSLVAGQGWETQYF. As DNA, the CDR3 is TGTGCCAGCAGCTTAGTAGCGGGACAGGGATGGGAGACCCAGTACTTC. The complete variable domain, with remaining parts taken from reference TRBV11-2 and TRBJ2-5, reads EAGVAQSPRYKIIEKRQSVAFWCNPISGHATLYWYQQILGQGPKLLIQFQNNGVVDDSQLPKDRFSAERLKGVDSTLKIQPAKLEDSAVYLCASSLVAGQGWETQYFGPGTRLLVL.

This chain connects TRBV18 to TRBJ2-1, with 8 bases aligning to TRBD1. V shed 6 bases, J shed 7 bases, and the junction held 11 bases outside the gene matches. CDR1 is KGHSH and CDR2 is LQKENI in the germline V gene. The CDR3 is 15 residues long. The CDR3 is CASSRQGAALNEQFF. CDR3 sequence (DNA): TGTGCCAGCTCGCGCCAGGGGGCGGCTTTGAATGAGCAGTTCTTC.

The chain has TRBV15 and TRBJ1-2; 7 positions agree with TRBD1. CDR3 size: 13 residues. The junction had 3 bases not matched to a gene; V was cut back by 1 base and J by 7 bases. Germline CDR1 reads LNHNV; CDR2 reads YYDKDF (reference sequence). CDR3 in amino acids: CATSRGGDSGYTF. The CDR3 DNA is TGTGCCACCAGCAGAGGGGGGGACAGTGGCTACACCTTC.

The chain uses TRBV30 and TRBJ1-3; 8 bases are shared with TRBD1. Germline V gene sequence: CDR1 GTSNPN, CDR2 SVGIG (reference sequence). The junction had 5 bases not matched to a gene; V was cut back by 4 bases and J by 0 bases. The CDR3 is made up of 15 amino acids. In nucleotides, the CDR3 is TGTGCCTGGATAAGACAGGGGTTCTCTGGAAACACCATATATTTT. This gives the protein CAWIRQGFSGNTIYF.

The rearrangement joins TRBV7-9 to TRBJ1-2; 11 nucleotides align to TRBD1. With 5 bases clipped from V and 6 bases from J, the junction kept 5 bases outside the gene matches. The CDR3 is 14 residues long. The germline gives CDR1 SEHNR, CDR2 FQNEAQ (reference sequence). Here the CDR3 reads CASSGGTGGDGYTF. The CDR3 coding sequence is TGTGCCAGCAGCGGCGGGACAGGGGGGGATGGCTACACCTTC.

The rearrangement uses TRBV30 and TRBJ1-2; D remains unclear. Germline loops: CDR1 GTSNPN, CDR2 SVGIG (reference sequence). V shed 0 bases and J shed 4 bases, with 6 bases lying between them. The CDR3 is 12 residues long. CDR3 DNA: TGTGCCTGGAGTGTGGGAGCCTATGGCTACACCTTC. It yields the protein CAWSVGAYGYTF.

The chain recombines TRBV5-1 with TRBJ1-4; no clear D gene. Trimming left V 4 bases short and J 2 bases short, with 12 bases between. This CDR3 spans 15 amino acids. Germline CDR1 reads SGHRS; CDR2 reads YFSETQ. CDR3 loop: CASSERVGTNEKLFF. CDR3 DNA sequence: TGCGCCAGCAGCGAGAGGGTTGGGACTAATGAAAAACTGTTTTTT.

The chain couples TRBV19 to TRBJ2-5; 9 bases fit TRBD1. The CDR3 has 15 residues. The J segment lost 4 bases and the V segment lost 5 bases, leaving 8 bases of the junction unmatched. CDR1 and CDR2 from the germline V gene are LNHDA and SQIVND (reference sequence). CDR3 residues: CASSPRQGGTETQYF. Written as DNA, the CDR3 is TGTGCCAGTAGTCCCCGACAGGGGGGTACAGAGACCCAGTACTTC.

The chain joins TRBV11-2 to TRBJ2-1; 7 bases align to TRBD2. V dropped 0 bases and J dropped 14; count of bases not matched to a gene: 4. The CDR3 has 12 residues. Germline V gives CDR1 SGHAT, CDR2 FQNNGV. CDR3 amino acids: CASSLEGGREFF. DNA for the CDR3: TGTGCCAGCAGCTTAGAGGGGGGGAGGGAGTTCTTC.

This clone came up many times. The V gene is TRBV6-5, the J gene TRBJ1-2; 12 bases map to TRBD1. CDR3 size: 14 residues. Trimming removed 4 bases from V and 8 bases from J; junction bases left unmatched: 5. Germline V gene sequence: CDR1 MNHEY, CDR2 SVGAGI. CDR3 in DNA: TGTGCCAGCAGTTCGGGACAGGGGGCGTCCGGCTACACCTTC. Protein sequence: CASSSGQGASGYTF.

This clone was found a few times. This chain uses TRBV5-1 with TRBJ2-7, with D possibly being TRBD1 (5 bases). V lost 5 bases to trimming and J lost 7 bases, with 22 bases between them. The germline CDR1 and CDR2 sequences are SGHRS and YFSETQ. The CDR3 has 15 residues. CDR3 sequence: CASSPLLQASREQYF. DNA of the CDR3: TGCGCCAGCAGTCCCCTTCTACAGGCTAGTCGAGAGCAGTACTTC.

The chain recombines TRBV29-1 with TRBJ2-5; 10 nucleotides align to TRBD2. The CDR3 has 13 amino acids. Germline CDR1 SQVTM, CDR2 ANQGSEA. The ends lost 7 bases at V and 3 bases at J; junction bases unmatched: 5. This CDR3 reads CSGTGTSEETQYF. The CDR3 nucleotides are TGCAGCGGAACCGGGACTAGCGAAGAGACCCAGTACTTC.

The V gene is TRBV10-3, the J gene TRBJ1-6; tentative D call: TRBD1 (6 bases). The length of the CDR3 is 17 residues. Germline assignment: CDR1 ENHRY and CDR2 SYGVKD. V was shortened by 0 bases and J by 10 bases, with 19 bases between the two germline ends. The CDR3 region is CAISESSGAGASSPLHF. DNA for the CDR3: TGTGCCATCAGTGAGTCCTCGGGGGCGGGGGCCTCATCACCCCTCCACTTT.

The chain employs TRBV6-5 and TRBJ1-1; 10 bases are a match to TRBD1. After removal of 6 bases from V and 9 bases from J, the junction contained 10 bases not matched to a gene. The CDR3 has 14 amino acids. Per the germline V gene, CDR1 is MNHEY and CDR2 is SVGAGI. The CDR3 nucleotides read TGTGCCAGCAGCAGACCGGGACAGGGGACTCAAGCTTTCTTT. This gives the protein CASSRPGQGTQAFF.

This sequence joins TRBV11-2 and TRBJ2-5; no clear D gene. This CDR3 region has 14 residues. Germline CDR1 and CDR2: SGHAT and FQNNGV. Trimming removed 1 base at V and 1 base at J, with 7 bases between. CDR3 sequence (DNA): TGTGCCAGCAGCTTAGGAAACGGCCAAGAGACCCAGTACTTC. The encoded protein is CASSLGNGQETQYF.

This clone was detected a few times. The chain combines TRBV6-5 with TRBJ1-2, with D tentatively TRBD1 (5 bases). Trimming pared 5 bases from V and 8 bases from J, leaving 12 bases between. Germline V gene lookup returns CDR1 MNHEY and CDR2 SVGAGI. CDR3 length: 12 amino acids. CDR3 sequence (DNA): TGTGCCAGCAGTAGAAGCAGGGTCGGCTACACCTTC. It translates to CASSRSRVGYTF.

The chain joins TRBV11-3 to TRBJ2-5; 11 bases line up with TRBD2. This CDR3 spans 17 amino acids. With 2 bases clipped from V and 4 bases from J, the junction kept 9 bases outside the gene matches. From germline, CDR1 is SGHNT and CDR2 YENEEA. CDR3 sequence reads: CASSLPSGGPSVETQYF. CDR3 sequence (DNA): TGTGCCAGCAGCTTACCTAGCGGGGGGCCCTCGGTAGAGACCCAGTACTTC.

V usage is TRBV10-3 and J usage is TRBJ1-1; D gene uncertain. Trimming pared 8 bases from V and 3 bases from J, leaving 13 bases between. CDR3 size: 13 residues. Per germline, CDR1 ENHRY and CDR2 SYGVKD. The CDR3: CAIALQSHTEAFF. The CDR3 region has the DNA TGTGCCATCGCTTTGCAGTCCCACACTGAAGCTTTCTTT.

This clone was counted a few times. The V call is TRBV11-3, the J call TRBJ2-5; TRBD2 aligns across 10 bases. The V segment lost 5 bases and the J segment 5 bases; nucleotides outside the gene matches: 8. The CDR3 sequence is 15 residues long. CDR1 and CDR2 from the germline V gene are SGHNT and YENEEA. Here the CDR3 reads CASSSSGGIGETQYF. The CDR3 region has the DNA TGTGCCAGCAGCAGTAGCGGGGGGATCGGGGAGACCCAGTACTTC.

This clone was recorded a few times. The chain employs TRBV18 and TRBJ1-2, with 8 bases lining up with TRBD1. Germline CDR1 reads KGHSH; CDR2 reads LQKENI. The CDR3 sequence is 15 residues long. Trimming took 8 bases from V and 1 from J; bases not matched to a gene: 9. The CDR3 DNA follows: TGTGCCAGCGCCAGCACAGGGGGGGTTAACTATGGCTACACCTTC. This codes for CASASTGGVNYGYTF. Using reference TRBV18 and TRBJ1-2 for the parts outside the CDR3, the full variable domain is NAGVMQNPRHLVRRRGQEARLRCSPMKGHSHVYWYRQLPEEGLKFMVYLQKENIIDESGMPKERFSAEFPKEGPSILRIQQVVRGDSAAYFCASASTGGVNYGYTFGSGTRLTVV.